The 30 T cell receptor beta chains below all came from one sample that was sequenced in a study of T cell repertoires in cytomegalovirus infection (dated by TCRdb to between 2017 and 2020). The intended sense of this specimen's treatment or condition label: in vitro stimulation with specific CMV peptide epitopes to enrich CMV-specific T cells. These TCRs' antigens remain unknown. Sequencer: Illumina HiSeq 1500. Through fastp at Q25 and MiXCR, TCRdb rebuilt clones from the public reads, retaining in-frame beta chains. Each record represents a unique CDR3 protein, reported with the most common genes and DNA among its rows. A total of roughly 990,000 distinct CDR3 sequences appear in this sample, roughly a third of them only once. The ten largest clones take up over 10% of the sample. The sample was cultured CD8+ T cells from PBMCs, taken from culture after CMV antigen stimulation. The receptors stem from a human donor in good health (CMV status not recorded). Some clones in this sample may be carry-over from other donors' samples.

At least ten counts were recorded for this clonotype. This chain connects TRBV27 to TRBJ1-1, with 7 bases matching TRBD1. V was clipped by 4 bases and J by 10 bases; unmatched bases: 9. CDR3 length: 13 amino acids. From germline, CDR1 is MNHEY and CDR2 SMNVEV (reference sequence). The CDR3 region is CASSWGRGRRAFF. In DNA form, the CDR3 reads TGTGCCAGCAGTTGGGGGAGGGGGCGAAGAGCTTTCTTT.

This clonotype was counted a few times. The chain joins TRBV27 to TRBJ2-6, with D unresolved. Germline CDR1 and CDR2: MNHEY and SMNVEV (reference sequence). Trimming removed 5 bases at V and 0 bases at J, with 8 bases between. This CDR3 spans 15 amino acids. The CDR3 DNA follows: TGTGCCAGCAGTCATTCGTACTCTGGGGCCAACGTCCTGACTTTC. Translated, it gives CASSHSYSGANVLTF.

The chain combines TRBV6-4 with TRBJ2-1, with 8 bases identical to TRBD2. V lost 4 bases, J lost 7 bases, and 6 bases stayed unmatched. Looked up from germline, CDR1 is MRHNA and CDR2 is SNTAGT. The CDR3 is 14 amino acids. CDR3 nucleotide sequence: TGTGCCAGCAGTGGCGGGGGGTTAAAAAATGAGCAGTTCTTC. Its protein is CASSGGGLKNEQFF.

This clonotype was observed a few times. The rearrangement joins TRBV13 to TRBJ2-1, with a tentative D call TRBD1 (6 bases). CDR1 PRHDT and CDR2 FYEKMQ come from the germline V gene (reference sequence). Trimming removed 5 bases from V and 5 bases from J, with 16 bases in between. This CDR3 region has 15 residues. The CDR3 sequence: CASSTSLGGNNEQFF. The CDR3 bases are TGTGCCAGCAGCACCTCACTAGGGGGAAACAATGAGCAGTTCTTC.

In this sample, this clonotype turned up a few times. This rearrangement joins TRBV24-1 to TRBJ2-6, with TRBD1 identical over 7 bases. The CDR3 runs to 18 residues. Unmatched junction bases numbered 14, after V lost 4 bases and J lost 6 bases. CDR1 and CDR2 (germline): KGHDR, SFDVKD. CDR3 coding DNA: TGTGCCACCAGTGAGTACGACAGGGTACGGTCTCTGGCCAACGTCCTGACTTTC. As protein: CATSEYDRVRSLANVLTF.

The genes are TRBV14 and TRBJ2-7; 10 bases map to TRBD2. The J segment lost 0 bases and the V segment lost 5 bases, leaving 7 bases of the junction unmatched. Germline-derived CDR1 and CDR2 are SGHDN and FVKESK. There are 16 residues in the CDR3. CDR3 residues: CASSERTSGSSYEQYV. The CDR3, as DNA: TGTGCCAGCAGCGAAAGGACTAGCGGAAGCTCCTACGAGCAGTACGTC.

The gene calls are TRBV27 and TRBJ2-1; D is uncertain. This CDR3 spans 12 amino acids. With 8 bases removed from V and 13 bases from J, the gap between germline ends came to 18 bases. CDR1 is MNHEY and CDR2 is SMNVEV in the germline V gene (reference sequence). CDR3 loop: CASRSGGGFQFF. The CDR3, as DNA: TGTGCCAGCCGGTCCGGCGGCGGTTTTCAGTTCTTC.

The chain joins TRBV12-3 or TRBV12-4 to TRBJ2-3; D unclear. The CDR3 has 14 residues. Trimming shortened V by 2 bases and J by 2 bases, and 8 bases separated the two germline ends. CDR3 amino acids: CASSLIGNTDTQYF. CDR3 nucleotides: TGTGCCAGCAGTTTAATTGGGAACACAGATACGCAGTATTTT.

Here the CDR3 DNA reads TGCGCCAGCAGCTCCCGACTAGCGCGGACCGGGGAGCTGTTTTTT. Its protein is CASSSRLARTGELFF. The chain carries TRBV5-1 and TRBJ2-2; 8 nucleotides align to TRBD2. V shed 3 bases, J shed 5 bases, and the junction held 6 bases outside the gene matches. Germline CDR1 reads SGHRS; CDR2 reads YFSETQ. This CDR3 region has 15 residues.

This rearrangement joins TRBV7-3 to TRBJ2-1, with D maybe TRBD1 (6 bases). Germline lookup yields CDR1 SGHTA and CDR2 FQGTGA. Trimming removed 2 bases from V and 10 bases from J, with 12 bases in between. The CDR3 length is 13 residues. Here the CDR3 DNA reads TGTGCCAGCAGCTTAGGGGGCCCTAGCGAGCAGTTCTTC. This sequence encodes CASSLGGPSEQFF.

A word on this clonotype: A much larger clone lies a single base off, so this may be a read error. The V gene is TRBV7-2, the J gene TRBJ2-1; a weak D match, TRBD2 (5 bases). V was shortened by 1 base and J by 9 bases, with 13 bases between the two germline ends. From germline, CDR1 is SGHTA and CDR2 FQGNSA. The CDR3 contains 14 residues. CDR3 nucleotides: TGTGCCAGCAGCTTAGAGGACTTCGGGATTGAGCAGTTCTTC. Its protein product is CASSLEDFGIEQFF.

The chain is built from TRBV4-3 and TRBJ2-1, with 9 bases that match TRBD2. The CDR3 runs 16 residues. The germline V gene encodes CDR1 LGHNA and CDR2 YSLEER. Trimming removed 1 base from V and 3 bases from J; junction bases left unmatched: 4. CDR3 nucleotides: TGCGCCAGCAGCCAAGCTGCGGGGGGGATCTACAATGAGCAGTTCTTC. Amino acid sequence: CASSQAAGGIYNEQFF.

This clonotype has more than one count but fewer than ten. This chain uses TRBV6-6 with TRBJ1-5, with 11 bases identical to TRBD1. The CDR3 extends over 16 amino acids. The ends lost 6 bases at V and 5 bases at J; junction bases unmatched: 9. Germline-derived CDR1 and CDR2 are MNHNY and SVGAGI (reference sequence). CDR3 loop: CASSHGTGGADQPQHF. DNA of the CDR3: TGTGCCAGCAGCCATGGGACAGGGGGTGCAGATCAGCCCCAGCATTTT.

Many counts were recorded for this clonotype. The chain uses TRBV7-6 and TRBJ1-2, with D perhaps TRBD1 (5 bases). The germline V gene encodes CDR1 SGHVS and CDR2 FNYEAQ. This CDR3 has 13 amino acids. V lost 1 base and J 8 bases, leaving 11 bases between the germline ends. The CDR3 nucleotides are TGTGCCAGCAGCTTAGGGGGGGGGTGGGGCTACACCTTC. It is translated as CASSLGGGWGYTF.

In regard to this clonotype: A single base separates this from a much larger clone, so it may be a read error. The chain joins TRBV12-5 to TRBJ2-1; D is unresolved. CDR3 length: 16 residues. Germline CDR1 and CDR2: LGHNT and FRNRAP. V was clipped by 5 bases and J by 0 bases, with 14 bases between them. CDR3 nucleotides: TGTGCTAGTGGTCGGAGTACAGCGTCCTCCTACAATGAGCAGTTCTTC. Translating it yields CASGRSTASSYNEQFF.

This sequence joins TRBV6-1 and TRBJ1-1; perhaps TRBD1 as D (6 bases). Germline V gene lookup returns CDR1 MNHNS and CDR2 SASEGT. The CDR3 is made up of 12 amino acids. Trimming took off 6 bases at V and 6 bases at J, with 11 bases between the two ends. CDR3 amino acids: CASSEGHSEAFF. The CDR3 DNA is TGTGCCAGCAGCGAGGGACATTCTGAAGCTTTCTTT.

In this sample, this clonotype turned up a few times. This CDR3 is CASNKLAHSYNEQFF. The CDR3 nucleotides read TGTGCCAGCAACAAACTAGCGCATTCCTACAATGAGCAGTTCTTC. This chain connects TRBV6-5 to TRBJ2-1; 7 nucleotides align to TRBD2. The V segment lost 7 bases and the J segment 1 base; nucleotides outside the gene matches: 7. The germline V gene has CDR1 MNHEY and CDR2 SVGAGI. The CDR3 spans 15 residues.

The chain carries TRBV29-1 and TRBJ2-5; D tentatively reads TRBD1 or TRBD2 (5 bases each). CDR1 SQVTM and CDR2 ANQGSEA come from the germline V gene. This CDR3 is built from 12 residues. Trimming pared 5 bases from V and 5 bases from J, leaving 12 bases between. The CDR3 reads CSVRDLRETQYF. The CDR3 DNA is TGCAGCGTTAGGGACCTGAGGGAGACCCAGTACTTC.

The CDR3 sequence: CASSPSFRHNEQFF. The CDR3 nucleotides read TGTGCCAGCAGCCCGAGTTTTCGGCACAATGAGCAGTTCTTC. This chain connects TRBV13 to TRBJ2-1, with no clear D. This CDR3 spans 14 amino acids. Per germline, CDR1 PRHDT and CDR2 FYEKMQ (reference sequence). The V end lost 5 bases, the J end lost 5 bases, and 13 bases lay between the germline ends.

In its sample, this clonotype was seen a few times. The CDR3 is CASSEAGYNSPLHF. CDR3 bases: TGTGCCAGCAGTGAAGCAGGCTATAATTCACCCCTCCACTTT. This sequence joins TRBV6-1 and TRBJ1-6; no firm D call. The CDR3 length is 14 residues. Germline CDR1 is MNHNS and CDR2 is SASEGT. Trimming stripped 0 bases from V and 3 bases from J, with 3 bases between.

The V and J genes are TRBV2 and TRBJ2-3; TRBD2 might be the D (5 bases). Trimming removed 4 bases from V and 0 bases from J, with 14 bases in between. Per the germline V gene, CDR1 is SNHLY and CDR2 is FYNNEI. This CDR3 contains 16 residues. This CDR3 is CASSVAEGSSTDTQYF. CDR3 DNA sequence: TGTGCCAGCAGTGTAGCCGAGGGATCTAGCACAGATACGCAGTATTTT.

This clonotype was seen many times. J is TRBJ2-4 and V is TRBV7-2; 11 bases fit TRBD2. After removal of 5 bases from V and 0 bases from J, the junction contained 9 bases not matched to a gene. The CDR3 covers 18 residues. Germline CDR1 and CDR2: SGHTA and FQGNSA. CDR3 residues: CASSPGASGGLAKNIQYF. The CDR3 nucleotides are TGTGCCAGCAGCCCAGGGGCTAGCGGGGGGTTAGCCAAAAACATTCAGTACTTC.

J is TRBJ2-1 and V is TRBV11-2; D is uncertain. The CDR3 sequence is 13 residues long. Germline CDR1 is SGHAT and CDR2 is FQNNGV. With 0 bases removed from V and 9 bases from J, the gap between germline ends came to 9 bases. The CDR3 is CASSLDVGIEQFF. CDR3 DNA sequence: TGTGCCAGCAGCTTAGATGTGGGTATTGAGCAGTTCTTC.

This clonotype was seen more than once but under ten times. V usage is TRBV9 and J usage is TRBJ2-1, with D perhaps matching TRBD1 (6 bases). The germline CDR1 and CDR2 sequences are SGDLS and YYNGEE. The CDR3 spans 19 residues. The V and J ends lost 4 bases and 6 bases respectively, with 29 bases between them. The CDR3 is CASSHPKSTTGLWANEQFF. CDR3 bases: TGTGCCAGCAGCCATCCCAAGTCGACCACAGGGCTTTGGGCCAATGAGCAGTTCTTC.

V and J are TRBV10-3 and TRBJ2-1, with 7 bases matching TRBD1. Germline V gene sequence: CDR1 ENHRY, CDR2 SYGVKD. The CDR3 loop spans 15 amino acids. V gave up 5 bases and J gave up 7 bases; unmatched junction bases: 11. The CDR3: CAISPTGDRRNEQFF. CDR3 nucleotide sequence: TGTGCCATCAGTCCCACAGGGGATAGGAGGAATGAGCAGTTCTTC.

DNA of the CDR3: TGTGCCAGCGGATCCTCGCCGTACAGGGGAAACTATGGCTACACCTTC. This translates into CASGSSPYRGNYGYTF. V and J are TRBV7-6 and TRBJ1-2, with 7 bases aligning to TRBD1. CDR3 length: 16 amino acids. V trimming: 8 bases; J trimming: 2 bases; junction bases outside the gene matches: 14. Looked up from germline, CDR1 is SGHVS and CDR2 is FNYEAQ.

This clonotype has at least ten counts. The chain joins TRBV6-2 or TRBV6-3 to TRBJ2-3, with D perhaps matching TRBD1 or TRBD2 (5 bases each). CDR1 MNHEY and CDR2 SVGEGT come from the germline V gene. The CDR3 loop spans 15 amino acids. V shed 6 bases and J shed 6 bases, with 19 bases lying between them. CDR3 in amino acids: CASSPDGTTWDTQYF. DNA of the CDR3: TGTGCCAGCAGCCCAGACGGGACCACCTGGGATACGCAGTATTTT.

This clonotype was observed a few times. The V call is TRBV27, the J call TRBJ2-2; D is possibly TRBD1 or TRBD2 (5 bases each). V was clipped by 3 bases and J by 6 bases, with 17 bases between them. Germline CDR1 reads MNHEY; CDR2 reads SMNVEV (reference sequence). The CDR3 extends over 16 amino acids. Here the CDR3 reads CASSFGTAPGPGELFF. The CDR3 DNA sequence: TGTGCCAGCAGTTTCGGGACCGCACCGGGGCCCGGGGAGCTGTTTTTT.

The chain recombines TRBV27 with TRBJ1-1; maybe TRBD1 (5 bases). The V gene's germline CDR1 is MNHEY and CDR2 SMNVEV (reference sequence). The CDR3 sequence is 14 residues long. The V end was cut by 3 bases, the J end by 0 bases, with 8 bases between. The CDR3 bases are TGTGCCAGCAGTTTCGGGGCAGTGAACACTGAAGCTTTCTTT. It encodes CASSFGAVNTEAFF.

The chain uses TRBV7-6 and TRBJ2-3, with 9 bases that match TRBD2. V lost 1 base and J lost 4; bases outside the gene matches: 3. The CDR3 is 15 residues long. The germline V gene encodes CDR1 SGHVS and CDR2 FNYEAQ. The CDR3 DNA sequence: TGTGCCAGCAGCTTAGTAGCGGGGGCGGCAGATACGCAGTATTTT. Translation gives CASSLVAGAADTQYF.